This record looks at one T cell receptor (beta chain) sequence and its context. The protocol was immunoSEQ multiplex PCR, while the TCRdb copy is restricted to in-frame clones and leaves out a portion. The data show around 82,000 clones, more than 70% seen once. The data derive from a study of control samples from healthy donors and cancer patients. This TCR came from a man aged 50 to 60 in good health. Sequenced sample: blood.

The CDR3 coding sequence is TGTGCCAGCAGCTTGGCGGGAGGTGGGGGCACTACGCAGTATTTT. Translation: CASSLAGGGGTTQYF. The chain is built from TRBV5-4 and TRBJ2-3; D is perhaps TRBD2 (7 bases). CDR3 length: 15 residues. V lost 0 bases, J lost 8 bases, and 16 bases lay in between. Germline lookup yields CDR1 SGHNT and CDR2 YYREEE (reference sequence).